These 14 T cell receptor beta chains originate from one sample sequenced in a study of CD8+CD57+ T cells in acquired aplastic anemia. Patients who underwent sequencing had shown CD8+CD57+ cell expansion by flow cytometry. Using genomic DNA as the template, TCR beta VDJ and CDR3 profiling was carried out. TCRdb ran MiXCR on the reads and lists one entry per CDR3 protein. Among under 200,000 distinct CDR3 sequences listed, around half were seen once. Sequencing used sorted CD4+, CD8+, or CD8+CD57+ T cells (not recorded which) from PBMCs. These receptors originate from a human donor with aplastic anemia.

V is TRBV20-1 and J is TRBJ2-3; D possibly uses TRBD1 or TRBD2 (5 bases each). Trimming stripped 2 bases from V and 8 bases from J, with 8 bases between. Germline CDR1 and CDR2: DFQATT and SNEGSKA (reference sequence). CDR3 length: 11 amino acids. The CDR3 loop reads CSARWDPTQYF. In DNA form, the CDR3 reads TGCAGTGCTAGATGGGACCCTACGCAGTATTTT.

Worth noting for this clonotype: Compared with germline, one end of the junction differs, possibly owing to a read error. The chain combines TRBV11-1 with TRBJ2-3, with 10 bases identical to TRBD1. Germline loops: CDR1 SGHAT, CDR2 FQDESV (reference sequence). The CDR3 covers 17 residues. The CDR3 loop reads CASSEYPTGGGTDTQYF. CDR3 DNA: TGTGCTAGCAGCGAGTACCCGACAGGGGGCGGGACAGATACGCAGTATTTT.

This clonotype was detected a few times. J is TRBJ2-1 and V is TRBV6-2 or TRBV6-3; the match to TRBD1 covers 12 bases. CDR1 is MNHEY and CDR2 is SVGEGT in the germline V gene. V dropped 4 bases and J dropped 8; count of bases not matched to a gene: 9. CDR3 size: 16 residues. CDR3 sequence: CASSSPPGQGAHEQFF. The CDR3 coding sequence is TGTGCCAGCAGTTCTCCACCGGGACAGGGGGCCCATGAGCAGTTCTTC.

This clonotype occurred a few times. The chain links TRBV6-2 or TRBV6-3 to TRBJ2-7, with 8 nucleotides matching TRBD2. V shed 2 bases, J shed 0 bases, and the junction held 9 bases outside the gene matches. The CDR3 length is 17 residues. Germline V CDR1 and CDR2: MNHEY, SVGEGT. Here the CDR3 reads CASSYPSAGGYSYEQYF. The CDR3 nucleotides read TGTGCCAGCAGTTACCCCTCGGCGGGGGGCTACTCCTACGAGCAGTACTTC.

In regard to this clonotype: Here the CDR3 omits its conserved ending phenylalanine or tryptophan, so a read error is the likely source. DNA of the CDR3: TGCAGTGCTAGAGATCGTCGGGCGGCGTTCAATGGCTACACCCTC. Its protein product is CSARDRRAAFNGYTL. The chain joins TRBV20-1 to TRBJ1-2, with D unresolved. This CDR3 contains 15 residues. CDR1 DFQATT and CDR2 SNEGSKA come from the germline V gene (reference sequence). Trimming cost V 0 bases and J 6 bases, with 17 bases left between them.

The table lists this clonotype with a few counts. The CDR3: CASSLQGGNRDTEAFF. In nucleotides, the CDR3 is TGTGCCAGCAGCTTACAAGGGGGGAATCGGGACACTGAAGCTTTCTTT. The V call is TRBV11-3, the J call TRBJ1-1, with D possibly being TRBD1 (6 bases). Germline V gene sequence: CDR1 SGHNT, CDR2 YENEEA. V lost 2 bases and J lost 3, with 16 bases in between. The CDR3 runs 16 residues.

The V call is TRBV20-1, the J call TRBJ2-1; 11 positions agree with TRBD2. Germline CDR1 is DFQATT and CDR2 is SNEGSKA (reference sequence). V trimming: 5 bases; J trimming: 4 bases; junction bases outside the gene matches: 4. The CDR3 spans 14 residues. CDR3 sequence reads: CSAFTSGSYNEQFF. For the CDR3, the DNA is TGCAGTGCTTTTACTAGCGGGAGTTACAATGAGCAGTTCTTC.

The CDR3 DNA sequence: TGTGCCACCAGCAGGTACACTTCAGGGGATTCACCCCTCCACTTT. Translated: CATSRYTSGDSPLHF. The rearrangement links TRBV15 to TRBJ1-6; TRBD1 is a possible D gene (6 bases). Trimming took off 3 bases at V and 8 bases at J, with 14 bases between the two ends. Germline V CDR1 and CDR2: LNHNV, YYDKDF (reference sequence). CDR3 length equals 15 residues. Supplemented by reference TRBV15 and TRBJ1-6, the full variable domain reads DAMVIQNPRYQVTQFGKPVTLSCSQTLNHNVMYWYQQKSSQAPKLLFHYYDKDFNNEADTPDNFQSRRPNTSFCFLDIRSPGLGDTAMYLCATSRYTSGDSPLHFGNGTRLTVT.

This clonotype was detected many times. The V call is TRBV5-1, the J call TRBJ1-4; D remains unclear. Germline loops: CDR1 SGHRS, CDR2 YFSETQ. CDR3 length: 15 residues. Trimming removed 4 bases at V and 0 bases at J, with 10 bases between. The CDR3 sequence is CASSLEIATNEKLFF. In nucleotides, the CDR3 is TGCGCCAGCAGCCTGGAGATAGCAACTAATGAAAAACTGTTTTTT.

The sample holds one count of this clonotype. The chain combines TRBV12-3 or TRBV12-4 with TRBJ2-5, with no clear D. The CDR3 totals 13 residues. Trimming shortened V by 7 bases and J by 5 bases, and 14 bases separated the two germline ends. This CDR3 is CASTLRLMETQYF. CDR3 sequence (DNA): TGTGCCAGCACCCTGCGGTTGATGGAGACCCAGTACTTC.

The sample holds a few counts of this clonotype. The chain joins TRBV11-2 to TRBJ2-1; 7 positions agree with TRBD2. The CDR3 spans 16 residues. Germline loops: CDR1 SGHAT, CDR2 FQNNGV. V was pared by 5 bases and J by 1 base, with 8 bases of the junction left unmatched. CDR3 region: CASSVVGGRSYNEQFF. The CDR3 DNA reads as TGTGCCAGCAGCGTTGTGGGGGGGAGGTCCTACAATGAGCAGTTCTTC.

In the case of this clonotype: A much larger clone sits a single nucleotide away, making a read error possible. The V call is TRBV20-1, the J call TRBJ1-2; tentative D call: TRBD1 (6 bases). CDR1 is DFQATT and CDR2 is SNEGSKA in the germline V gene (reference sequence). The CDR3 sequence is 15 residues long. V shed 0 bases and J shed 6 bases, with 17 bases lying between them. CDR3 region: CSARDDGTWDHGYTF. The DNA for the CDR3 is TGCAGTGCTAGAGATGACGGGACATGGGACCATGGCTACACCTTC.

This CDR3 reads CASSRTGEGRTDTQYF. CDR3 DNA: TGTGCCAGCAGTCGAACGGGGGAGGGTCGCACAGATACGCAGTATTTT. The chain couples TRBV27 to TRBJ2-3; TRBD2 matches 7 bases. Germline V gives CDR1 MNHEY, CDR2 SMNVEV (reference sequence). V lost 5 bases, J lost 1 base, and 9 bases stayed unmatched. The CDR3 has 16 amino acids.

This clonotype turned up a few times. Relative to the germline gene, one junction end is altered; a read error may explain this. The chain links TRBV7-7 to TRBJ2-7; the D gene is possibly TRBD1 (5 bases). The germline V gene encodes CDR1 SSHAT and CDR2 FNYEAQ (reference sequence). The CDR3 is made up of 13 amino acids. The CDR3 DNA follows: TGTGCTAGCAGCTTAAGCTTAGGGGCCGAGCAGTACTTC. This encodes CASSLSLGAEQYF.